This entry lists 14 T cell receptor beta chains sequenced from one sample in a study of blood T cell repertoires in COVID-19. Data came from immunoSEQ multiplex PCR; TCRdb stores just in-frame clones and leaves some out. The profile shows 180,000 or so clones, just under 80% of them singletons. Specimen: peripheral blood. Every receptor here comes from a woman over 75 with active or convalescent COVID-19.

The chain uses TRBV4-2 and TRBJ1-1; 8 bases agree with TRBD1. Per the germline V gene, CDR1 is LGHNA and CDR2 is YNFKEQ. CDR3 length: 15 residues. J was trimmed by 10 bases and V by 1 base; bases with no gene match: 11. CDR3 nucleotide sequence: TGTGCCAGCAGCCAAGTTAATGACAGGGGAAAGGGAGCTTTCTTT. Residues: CASSQVNDRGKGAFF.

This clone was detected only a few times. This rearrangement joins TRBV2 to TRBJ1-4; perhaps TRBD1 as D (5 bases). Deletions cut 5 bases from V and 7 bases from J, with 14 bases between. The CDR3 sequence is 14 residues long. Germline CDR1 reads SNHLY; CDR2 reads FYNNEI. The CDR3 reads CASSWDFGREKLFF. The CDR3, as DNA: TGTGCCAGCAGTTGGGACTTCGGACGTGAAAAACTGTTTTTT.

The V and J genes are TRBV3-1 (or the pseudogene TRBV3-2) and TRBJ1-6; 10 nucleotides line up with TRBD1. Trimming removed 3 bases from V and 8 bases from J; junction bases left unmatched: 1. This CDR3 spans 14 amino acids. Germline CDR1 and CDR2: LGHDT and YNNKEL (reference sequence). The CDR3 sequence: CASSQTGGYSPLHF. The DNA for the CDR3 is TGTGCCAGCAGCCAGACAGGGGGCTATTCACCCCTCCACTTT.

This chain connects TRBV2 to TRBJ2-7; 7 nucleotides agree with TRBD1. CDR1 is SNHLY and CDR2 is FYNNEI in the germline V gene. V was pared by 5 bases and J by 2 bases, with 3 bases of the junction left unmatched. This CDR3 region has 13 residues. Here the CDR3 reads CASSITGAYEQYF. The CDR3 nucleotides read TGTGCCAGCAGTATCACAGGGGCCTACGAGCAGTACTTC.

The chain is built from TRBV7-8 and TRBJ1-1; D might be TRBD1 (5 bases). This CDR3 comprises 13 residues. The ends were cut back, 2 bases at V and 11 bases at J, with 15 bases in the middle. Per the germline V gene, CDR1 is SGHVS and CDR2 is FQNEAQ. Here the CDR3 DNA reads TGTGCCAGCAGCTTAACACTTCGGGGGGAGGCTTTCTTT. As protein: CASSLTLRGEAFF.

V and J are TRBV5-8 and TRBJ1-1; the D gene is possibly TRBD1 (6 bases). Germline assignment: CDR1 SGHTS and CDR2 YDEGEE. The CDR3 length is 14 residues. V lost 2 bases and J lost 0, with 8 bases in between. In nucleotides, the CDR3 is TGTGCCAGCAGCTTCTACAGGGTGAACACTGAAGCTTTCTTT. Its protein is CASSFYRVNTEAFF. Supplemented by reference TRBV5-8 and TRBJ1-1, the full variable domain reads EAGVTQSPTHLIKTRGQQATLRCSPISGHTSVYWYQQALGLGLQFLLWYDEGEERNRGNFPPRFSGRQFPNYSSELNVNALELEDSALYLCASSFYRVNTEAFFGQGTRLTVV.

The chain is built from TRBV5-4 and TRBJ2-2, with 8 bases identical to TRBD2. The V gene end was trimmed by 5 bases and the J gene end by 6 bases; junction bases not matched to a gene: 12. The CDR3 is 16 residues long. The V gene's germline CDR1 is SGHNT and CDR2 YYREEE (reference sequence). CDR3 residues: CASSLGGASSAGELFF. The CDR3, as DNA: TGTGCCAGCAGTCTCGGGGGGGCGTCGAGCGCCGGGGAGCTGTTTTTT.

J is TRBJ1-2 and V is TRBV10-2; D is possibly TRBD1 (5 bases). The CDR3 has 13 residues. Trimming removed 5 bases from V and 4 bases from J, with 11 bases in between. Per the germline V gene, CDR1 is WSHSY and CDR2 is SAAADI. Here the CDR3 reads CASSPDTGYGYTF. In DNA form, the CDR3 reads TGCGCCAGCAGTCCGGACACTGGCTATGGCTACACCTTC.

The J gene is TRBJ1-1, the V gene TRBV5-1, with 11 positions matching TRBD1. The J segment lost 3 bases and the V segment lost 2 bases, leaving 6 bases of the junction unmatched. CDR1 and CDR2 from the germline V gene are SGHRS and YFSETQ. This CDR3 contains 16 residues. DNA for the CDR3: TGCGCCAGCAGCTTACCGGGACAGGGGGTAGACACTGAAGCTTTCTTT. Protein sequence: CASSLPGQGVDTEAFF.

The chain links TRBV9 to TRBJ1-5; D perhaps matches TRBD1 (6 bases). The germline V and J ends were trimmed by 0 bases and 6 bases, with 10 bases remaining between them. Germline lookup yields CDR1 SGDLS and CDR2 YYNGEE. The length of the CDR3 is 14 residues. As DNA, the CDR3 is TGTGCCAGCAGCGTAGGAGGGGGACGTCAGCCCCAGCATTTT. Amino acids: CASSVGGGRQPQHF.

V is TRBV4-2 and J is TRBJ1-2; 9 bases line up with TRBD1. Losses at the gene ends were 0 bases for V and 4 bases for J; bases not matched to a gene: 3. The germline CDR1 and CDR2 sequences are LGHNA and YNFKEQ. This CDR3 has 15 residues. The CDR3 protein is CASSQDLQGAYGYTF. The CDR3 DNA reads TGTGCCAGCAGCCAAGATCTACAGGGGGCCTATGGCTACACCTTC.

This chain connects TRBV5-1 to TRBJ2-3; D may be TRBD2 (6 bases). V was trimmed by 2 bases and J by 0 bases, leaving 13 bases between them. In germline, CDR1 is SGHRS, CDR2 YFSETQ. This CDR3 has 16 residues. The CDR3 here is CASSFGLYTSTDTQYF. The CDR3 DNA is TGCGCCAGCAGCTTTGGACTATATACTAGCACAGATACGCAGTATTTT.

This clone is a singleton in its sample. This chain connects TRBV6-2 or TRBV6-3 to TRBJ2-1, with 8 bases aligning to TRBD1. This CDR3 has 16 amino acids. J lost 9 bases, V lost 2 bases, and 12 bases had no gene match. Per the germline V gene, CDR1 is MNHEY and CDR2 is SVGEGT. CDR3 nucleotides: TGTGCCAGCAGTTACCGGACAGGGCTCGTCGTTCGTGAGCAGTTCTTC. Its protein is CASSYRTGLVVREQFF.

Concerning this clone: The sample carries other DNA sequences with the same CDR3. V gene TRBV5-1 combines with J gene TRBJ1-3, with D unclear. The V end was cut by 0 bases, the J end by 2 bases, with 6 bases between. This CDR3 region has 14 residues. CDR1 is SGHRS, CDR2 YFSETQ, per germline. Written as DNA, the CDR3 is TGCGCCAGCAGCTTGGGTCAGACTGGAAACACCATATATTTT. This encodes CASSLGQTGNTIYF.